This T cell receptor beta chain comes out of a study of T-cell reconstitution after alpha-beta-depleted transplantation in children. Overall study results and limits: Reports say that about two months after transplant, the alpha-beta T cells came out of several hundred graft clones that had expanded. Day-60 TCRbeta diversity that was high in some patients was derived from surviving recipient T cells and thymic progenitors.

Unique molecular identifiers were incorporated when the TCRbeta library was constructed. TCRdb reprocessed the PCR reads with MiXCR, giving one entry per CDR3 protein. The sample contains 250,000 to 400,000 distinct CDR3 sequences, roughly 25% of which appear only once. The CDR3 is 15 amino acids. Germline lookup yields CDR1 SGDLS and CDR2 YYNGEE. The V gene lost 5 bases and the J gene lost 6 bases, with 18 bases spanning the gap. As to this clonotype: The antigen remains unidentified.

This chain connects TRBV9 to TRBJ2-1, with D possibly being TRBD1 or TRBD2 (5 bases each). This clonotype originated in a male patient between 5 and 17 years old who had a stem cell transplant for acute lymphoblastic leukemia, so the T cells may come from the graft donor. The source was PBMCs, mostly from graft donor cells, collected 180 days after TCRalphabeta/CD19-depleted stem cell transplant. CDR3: CASRPAGTTSNEQFF. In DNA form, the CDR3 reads TGTGCCAGCAGGCCGGCCGGGACCACCTCCAATGAGCAGTTCTTC.